Detailed here is one T cell receptor beta chain. Data came from immunoSEQ multiplex PCR; TCRdb stores just in-frame clones and leaves some out. The data contain 120,000 or so clones, 80% to 95% of them singletons. This entry is derived from a study of T cell responses to AZD1222 COVID-19 vaccine. Germline V gene sequence: CDR1 SGHNT, CDR2 YYREEE (reference sequence). The CDR3 is 14 amino acids. Trimming stripped 4 bases from V and 3 bases from J, with 13 bases between. The TCR comes from an adult who received the MenACWY meningococcal vaccine as a control. The sequencing here drew on peripheral blood, taken 28 days after the second dose of the MenACWY control vaccine. The chain carries TRBV5-4 and TRBJ1-1; D uncertain. CDR3 DNA sequence: TGTGCCAGCAGCCGTGATTCACTACACACTGAAGCTTTCTTT. The encoded protein is CASSRDSLHTEAFF. The complete variable domain, with remaining parts taken from reference TRBV5-4 and TRBJ1-1, reads ETGVTQSPTHLIKTRGQQVTLRCSSQSGHNTVSWYQQALGQGPQFIFQYYREEENGRGNFPPRFSGLQFPNYSSELNVNALELDDSALYLCASSRDSLHTEAFFGQGTRLTVV.